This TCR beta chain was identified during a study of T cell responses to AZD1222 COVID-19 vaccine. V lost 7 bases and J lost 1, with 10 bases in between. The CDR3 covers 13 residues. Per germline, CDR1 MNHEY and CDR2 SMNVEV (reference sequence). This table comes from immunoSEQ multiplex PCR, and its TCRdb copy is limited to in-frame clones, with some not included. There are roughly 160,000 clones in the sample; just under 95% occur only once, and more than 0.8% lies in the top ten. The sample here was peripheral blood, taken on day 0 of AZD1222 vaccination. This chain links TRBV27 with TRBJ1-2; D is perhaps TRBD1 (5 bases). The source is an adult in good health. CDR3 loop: CASTDSLNYGYTF. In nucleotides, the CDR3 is TGTGCCAGCACCGACAGCCTTAACTATGGCTACACCTTC.